The 16 T cell receptor beta chains below were found in one sample sequenced in a study of beta chain features in type 1 diabetes. Expressed TCRB transcripts got sequenced, as all isolated RNA was reverse transcribed. The method was immunoSEQ multiplex PCR; TCRdb's version includes in-frame clones alone and lacks a portion of them. The sample lists about 53,000 clones, 60% to 70% occurring once. Notes on the study in general: TCRB CDR3s from Type 1 diabetes patients were moderately but significantly shorter in all four CD4+ subsets.

Antigens of these TCRs are unknown. Sequenced material: stem cell memory CD4+ T cells from blood. These receptors were obtained from a woman aged 25 to 39 with type 1 diabetes.

The chain is built from TRBV2 and TRBJ2-7; 12 bases are shared with TRBD1. J lost 3 bases, V lost 5 bases, and 5 bases had no gene match. The germline CDR1 and CDR2 sequences are SNHLY and FYNNEI. The CDR3 has 15 amino acids. The CDR3 sequence: CASSTRDRGLYEQYF. CDR3 sequence (DNA): TGTGCCAGCAGTACCCGGGACAGGGGGCTCTACGAGCAGTACTTC.

The chain is built from TRBV10-3 and TRBJ2-5; 8 bases fit TRBD2. The V and J ends lost 0 bases and 5 bases, in that order; junction bases with no gene match: 5. CDR3 length: 15 amino acids. Germline CDR1 and CDR2: ENHRY and SYGVKD. The chain's CDR3 is CAISESRGAGETQYF. For the CDR3, the DNA is TGTGCCATCAGTGAGTCGCGGGGGGCTGGGGAGACCCAGTACTTC.

Here the CDR3 reads CASKKGHGELFF. CDR3 DNA sequence: TGTGCCAGCAAAAAGGGGCACGGGGAGCTGTTTTTT. The chain has TRBV28 and TRBJ2-2, with TRBD1 as a possible D gene (5 bases). Germline CDR1 is MDHEN and CDR2 is SYDVKM. CDR3 length: 12 residues. Between the trimmed V and J ends, which lost 7 bases and 7 bases, there was a span of 10 bases. The entire variable domain, with the rest obtained from reference TRBV28 and TRBJ2-2, is as follows: DVKVTQSSRYLVKRTGEKVFLECVQDMDHENMFWYRQDPGLGLRLIYFSYDVKMKEKGDIPEGYSVSREKKERFSLILESASTNQTSMYLCASKKGHGELFFGEGSRLTVL.

V and J are TRBV13 and TRBJ2-7; 7 nucleotides align to TRBD2. CDR1 and CDR2 (germline): PRHDT, FYEKMQ (reference sequence). The CDR3 runs 16 residues. V shed 7 bases, J shed 7 bases, and the junction held 19 bases outside the gene matches. CDR3 DNA: TGTGCCAGCACCAAAACAAACGGGGGGATCTCGAAAGAGCAGTACTTC. The encoded protein is CASTKTNGGISKEQYF.

The CDR3 bases are TGCGCCAGCAGACCTACCGGGACTCCATACAATGAGCAGTTCTTC. Residues: CASRPTGTPYNEQFF. The genes are TRBV4-1 and TRBJ2-1; maybe TRBD2 (6 bases). This CDR3 has 15 amino acids. Trimming pared 6 bases from V and 4 bases from J, leaving 16 bases between. CDR1 and CDR2 from the germline V gene are MGHRA and YSYEKL.

The J gene is TRBJ2-7, the V gene TRBV4-1; maybe TRBD1 (6 bases). CDR3 size: 16 residues. Germline CDR1 MGHRA, CDR2 YSYEKL. The V end was cut by 1 base, the J end by 5 bases, with 18 bases between. Here the CDR3 DNA reads TGCGCCAGCAGCCAAGGTCCGGGCCAGGGGACCAACGAGCAGTACTTC. Translation: CASSQGPGQGTNEQYF.

The chain is built from TRBV28 and TRBJ2-7; D gene uncertain. The CDR3 covers 13 residues. V was shortened by 8 bases and J by 3 bases, with 14 bases between the two germline ends. Germline lookup yields CDR1 MDHEN and CDR2 SYDVKM. CDR3 residues: CASVPSSDYEQYF. CDR3 coding DNA: TGTGCCAGCGTGCCGAGTAGTGACTACGAGCAGTACTTC.

This chain links TRBV14 with TRBJ2-3; the match to TRBD2 covers 12 bases. CDR3 length equals 17 residues. Looked up from germline, CDR1 is SGHDN and CDR2 is FVKESK. Losses at the gene ends were 4 bases for V and 3 bases for J; bases not matched to a gene: 8. The CDR3 DNA sequence: TGTGCCAGCAGCCCAAGCCTACTAGCGGGAGGAACAGATACGCAGTATTTT. Its translation: CASSPSLLAGGTDTQYF. The full variable domain, its missing parts supplied by reference TRBV14 and TRBJ2-3, is EAGVTQFPSHSVIEKGQTVTLRCDPISGHDNLYWYRRVMGKEIKFLLHFVKESKQDESGMPNNRFLAERTGGTYSTLKVQPAELEDSGVYFCASSPSLLAGGTDTQYFGPGTRLTVL.

This clone came up a few times. V is TRBV5-4 and J is TRBJ2-3; unclear D gene. Germline CDR1 is SGHNT and CDR2 is YYREEE (reference sequence). The V end lost 2 bases, the J end lost 1 base, and 8 bases lay between the germline ends. This CDR3 has 14 amino acids. CDR3 sequence reads: CASSFKTGTDTQYF. The CDR3 bases are TGTGCCAGCAGCTTCAAGACTGGCACAGATACGCAGTATTTT. Full variable domain (missing parts from reference TRBV5-4 and TRBJ2-3): ETGVTQSPTHLIKTRGQQVTLRCSSQSGHNTVSWYQQALGQGPQFIFQYYREEENGRGNFPPRFSGLQFPNYSSELNVNALELDDSALYLCASSFKTGTDTQYFGPGTRLTVL.

The V and J genes are TRBV4-1 and TRBJ2-1; 9 bases line up with TRBD2. Trimming cost V 3 bases and J 5 bases; bases outside gene matches: 20. CDR3 length: 20 residues. Germline-derived CDR1 and CDR2 are MGHRA and YSYEKL. CDR3 in amino acids: CASSHQTGTLGGRADNEQFF. The CDR3 DNA reads TGCGCCAGCAGCCATCAGACAGGGACCCTCGGCGGGAGGGCCGACAATGAGCAGTTCTTC.

This chain links TRBV14 with TRBJ2-7, with TRBD1 identical over 8 bases. The ends lost 1 base at V and 10 bases at J; junction bases unmatched: 6. The CDR3 loop spans 13 amino acids. Germline values: CDR1 SGHDN, CDR2 FVKESK. This chain's CDR3 is CASSQVRQGSQYF. CDR3 sequence (DNA): TGTGCCAGCAGCCAAGTTCGACAGGGGTCACAGTACTTC.

The rearrangement links TRBV5-6 to TRBJ1-1; D possibly corresponds to TRBD1 (5 bases). V was clipped by 4 bases and J by 2 bases, with 15 bases between them. CDR1 SGHDT and CDR2 YYEEEE come from the germline V gene. The CDR3 is 15 residues long. In nucleotides, the CDR3 is TGTGCCAGCAGCGTTGTCGACAGAAGAAACACTGAAGCTTTCTTT. Protein sequence: CASSVVDRRNTEAFF.

V usage is TRBV30 and J usage is TRBJ1-2; no clear D. CDR1 is GTSNPN, CDR2 SVGIG, per germline (reference sequence). Trimming stripped 3 bases from V and 1 base from J, with 9 bases between. CDR3 size: 13 residues. DNA for the CDR3: TGTGCCTGGAGCAGAAGTTTTAACTATGGCTACACCTTC. Translation: CAWSRSFNYGYTF.

The CDR3 sequence: CASSIGPGEDYGYTF. The CDR3 DNA follows: TGTGCCAGTAGTATAGGCCCAGGGGAAGACTATGGCTACACCTTC. V and J are TRBV19 and TRBJ1-2, with a possible D match to TRBD1 (6 bases). Germline assignment: CDR1 LNHDA and CDR2 SQIVND (reference sequence). This CDR3 is 15 amino acids long. The V end lost 1 base, the J end lost 3 bases, and 12 bases lay between the germline ends.

This clone was observed a single time. The rearrangement links TRBV19 to TRBJ2-1; 7 bases are shared with TRBD1. The germline CDR1 and CDR2 sequences are LNHDA and SQIVND (reference sequence). V gave up 3 bases and J gave up 12 bases; unmatched junction bases: 8. There are 13 residues in the CDR3. The CDR3 spells CASSITPQGRQFF. In nucleotides, the CDR3 is TGTGCCAGTAGTATTACTCCACAGGGGCGGCAGTTCTTC. The variable domain in full, with the rest retrieved from reference TRBV19 and TRBJ2-1, is DGGITQSPKYLFRKEGQNVTLSCEQNLNHDAMYWYRQDPGQGLRLIYYSQIVNDFQKGDIAEGYSVSREKKESFPLTVTSAQKNPTAFYLCASSITPQGRQFFGPGTRLTVL.

This chain joins TRBV29-1 and TRBJ1-2, with D unresolved. Per germline, CDR1 SQVTM and CDR2 ANQGSEA. The CDR3 contains 12 residues. Trimming removed 6 bases from V and 1 base from J, with 9 bases in between. The CDR3 nucleotides are TGCAGCGTCGACTCAATTAACTATGGCTACACCTTC. Amino acid sequence: CSVDSINYGYTF.